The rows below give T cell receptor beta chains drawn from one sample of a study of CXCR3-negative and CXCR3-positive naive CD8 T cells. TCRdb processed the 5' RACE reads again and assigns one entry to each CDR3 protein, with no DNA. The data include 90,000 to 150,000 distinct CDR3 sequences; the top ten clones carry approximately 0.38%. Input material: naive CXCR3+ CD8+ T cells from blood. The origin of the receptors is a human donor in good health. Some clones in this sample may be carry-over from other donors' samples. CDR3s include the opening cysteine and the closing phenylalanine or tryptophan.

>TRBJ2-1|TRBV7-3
CASSYRLAGGLDEQFF
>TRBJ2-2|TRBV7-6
CASSPQPPLAGVGTGELFF
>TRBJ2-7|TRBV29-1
CSVLIPSYEQYF
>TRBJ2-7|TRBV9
CASSVGLAAYEQYF
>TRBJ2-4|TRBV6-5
CAARGPKNIQYF
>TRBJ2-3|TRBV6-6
CASGRWTSGGAAGTDTQYF
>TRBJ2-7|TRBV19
CASSELGVGDEQYF
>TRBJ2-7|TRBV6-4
CASSSPWGSYEQYF
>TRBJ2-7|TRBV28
CASSSPPSSYHEQYF
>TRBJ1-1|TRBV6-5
CASSYSLIGGGAEAFF
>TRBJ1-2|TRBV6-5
CASSYSGTGRYGYTF
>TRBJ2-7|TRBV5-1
CASSLTYAASYEQYF
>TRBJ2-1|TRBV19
CASSIDLYNEQFF
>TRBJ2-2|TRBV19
CASSIPTGELFF
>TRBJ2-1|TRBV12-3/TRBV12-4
CASSLIQKSWNEQFF
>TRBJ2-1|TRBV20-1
CSAPGGGGAVSNEQFF
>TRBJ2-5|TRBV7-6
CASSLLTLRTGVQETQYF
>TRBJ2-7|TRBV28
CASSLSDRGNEQYF
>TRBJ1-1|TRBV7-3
CASSFMGRGTEAFF
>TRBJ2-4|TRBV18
CASSTTHLPAKNIQYF
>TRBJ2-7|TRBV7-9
CASSLSGINYEQYF
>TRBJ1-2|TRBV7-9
CASSFLEGLGYGYTF
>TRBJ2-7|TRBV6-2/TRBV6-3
CASSYSGEGLPYEQYF
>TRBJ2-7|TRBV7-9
CASSLFSGGQGDYEQYF
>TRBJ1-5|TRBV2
CASRVGQGGNQPQHF
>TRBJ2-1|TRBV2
CASSEIVDRDWFYNEQFF